The 10 T cell receptor beta chains in this list originate from one sample, sequenced in a study of early T cells in non-severe SARS-CoV-2 infection. One entry per CDR3 protein results from TCRdb running MiXCR on the 5' RACE reads. The profile shows tens of thousands of distinct CDR3 sequences, less than 9.5% of them singletons. Sequencing was carried out using whole blood. These TCRs come from an adult who was a healthcare worker with PCR-confirmed SARS-CoV-2 infection or an uninfected control (not recorded which).

This clonotype was observed a few times. The CDR3 DNA reads TGTGCCTGGAGTGTCGGGACAGGGGGCACAGATACGCAGTATTTT. The encoded protein is CAWSVGTGGTDTQYF. The chain is built from TRBV30 and TRBJ2-3; 10 nucleotides match TRBD1. This CDR3 comprises 15 residues. V gave up 0 bases and J gave up 1 base; unmatched junction bases: 1. Germline CDR1 GTSNPN, CDR2 SVGIG (reference sequence).

This clonotype was seen at least ten times. This chain connects TRBV11-2 to TRBJ1-1; D ambiguous. The germline CDR1 and CDR2 sequences are SGHAT and FQNNGV. V was pared by 1 base and J by 5 bases, with 8 bases between. The CDR3 is made up of 13 amino acids. CDR3 coding DNA: TGTGCCAGCAGCTTAGTTGGCGAAACTGAAGCTTTCTTT. This encodes CASSLVGETEAFF.

This clonotype was detected ten times or more. The chain recombines TRBV25-1 with TRBJ1-1; a weak D match, TRBD1 (5 bases). The CDR3 runs to 16 residues. Germline V CDR1 and CDR2: MGHDK, SYGVNS. Trimming cost V 6 bases and J 0 bases, with 17 bases left between them. Written as DNA, the CDR3 is TGTGCCAGCAGATCACCTGGGGGACGGCTGAACACTGAAGCTTTCTTT. This translates into CASRSPGGRLNTEAFF. The entire variable domain, with the rest obtained from reference TRBV25-1 and TRBJ1-1, is as follows: EADIYQTPRYLVIGTGKKITLECSQTMGHDKMYWYQQDPGMELHLIHYSYGVNSTEKGDLSSESTVSRIRTEHFPLTLESARPSHTSQYLCASRSPGGRLNTEAFFGQGTRLTVV.

This clonotype was recorded many times. The chain has TRBV24-1 and TRBJ2-1, with 12 bases aligning to TRBD2. This CDR3 has 17 residues. Germline lookup yields CDR1 KGHDR and CDR2 SFDVKD. Trimming at V came to 1 base and at J to 7 bases, leaving 7 bases not matched to a gene. CDR3 sequence: CATSDFTRLAGVNEQFF. CDR3 DNA sequence: TGTGCCACCAGTGATTTTACACGACTAGCGGGAGTGAATGAGCAGTTCTTC.

This clonotype was seen many times. The V call is TRBV6-6, the J call TRBJ2-1, with D perhaps matching TRBD1 or TRBD2 (5 bases each). V lost 3 bases, J lost 7 bases, and 10 bases lay in between. Germline CDR1 and CDR2: MNHNY and SVGAGI (reference sequence). The CDR3 totals 13 residues. CDR3 protein: CASSYEGRNEQFF. The CDR3 bases are TGTGCCAGCAGTTATGAGGGGCGAAATGAGCAGTTCTTC.

Many counts were recorded for this clonotype. DNA for the CDR3: TGCAGTGCTCGCCAAGTCAGCGGGAGAGTATCGTGGGGCACAGATACGCAGTATTTT. Translating it yields CSARQVSGRVSWGTDTQYF. The gene calls are TRBV20-1 and TRBJ2-3, with 8 bases fitting TRBD2. The CDR3 has 19 amino acids. CDR1 is DFQATT, CDR2 SNEGSKA, per germline (reference sequence). V shed 5 bases and J 1 base; nucleotides not matched to a gene: 20.

This clonotype was seen repeatedly, ten times or more. The CDR3 here is CASSFRDAEQFF. The CDR3 DNA follows: TGTGCCAGCAGTTTCAGGGACGCTGAGCAGTTCTTC. The rearrangement joins TRBV5-4 to TRBJ2-1; D is possibly TRBD1 or TRBD2 (5 bases each). The CDR3 extends over 12 amino acids. Germline CDR1 reads SGHNT; CDR2 reads YYREEE (reference sequence). Deletions cut 5 bases from V and 9 bases from J, with 12 bases between. Together with reference TRBV5-4 and TRBJ2-1, the CDR3 gives the full variable domain: ETGVTQSPTHLIKTRGQQVTLRCSSQSGHNTVSWYQQALGQGPQFIFQYYREEENGRGNFPPRFSGLQFPNYSSELNVNALELDDSALYLCASSFRDAEQFFGPGTRLTVL.

This clonotype was counted between two and nine times. The chain has TRBV6-2 or TRBV6-3 and TRBJ2-5, with D tentatively TRBD2 (6 bases). Trimming shortened V by 6 bases and J by 3 bases, and 14 bases separated the two germline ends. In germline, CDR1 is MNHEY, CDR2 SVGEGT. The CDR3 runs 14 residues. CDR3 in DNA: TGTGCCAGCAGCCCGGACTATGCGAAAGAGACCCAGTACTTC. Amino acid sequence: CASSPDYAKETQYF.

V is TRBV12-3 or TRBV12-4 and J is TRBJ2-2; 11 positions agree with TRBD2. Trimming cost V 4 bases and J 5 bases; bases outside gene matches: 0. The CDR3 is made up of 14 amino acids. The CDR3 DNA is TGTGCCAGCAGTTGGACTAGCGGGACCGGGGAGCTGTTTTTT. This encodes CASSWTSGTGELFF.

This clonotype was detected ten times or more. This chain uses TRBV9 with TRBJ2-6; D not certain. This CDR3 is built from 16 residues. In germline, CDR1 is SGDLS, CDR2 YYNGEE. V lost 0 bases and J 0 bases, leaving 7 bases between the germline ends. CDR3 sequence: CASSVVQLSGANVLTF. CDR3 coding DNA: TGTGCCAGCAGCGTAGTCCAGCTCTCTGGGGCCAACGTCCTGACTTTC.